The present T cell receptor (beta chain) was sequenced within a study of monozygotic twins with inflammatory bowel disease (dated by TCRdb to about 2019). As for the study more broadly: In total, some 30 monozygotic twin pairs made up the full study: 19 Danish pairs, all IBD-discordant, plus nine German pairs, of which four were IBD-concordant and five were IBD-discordant. Within discordant pairs, disease-associated traits were sought mainly by comparing IBD patients with their genetically identical healthy co-twins. Each individual had, on average, about 151 000 unique TCRalpha sequences and 181 000 unique TCRbeta sequences available for analysis.

Comment on this clonotype: It has no known antigen specificity.

Receptor libraries were prepared by 5' RACE. For each TCR library, about 4,000 ng of total RNA was used. For each sample, cDNA synthesis was carried out in eight separate reactions using SMARTScribe reverse transcriptase. During cDNA synthesis, unique molecular identifiers containing a 6-nucleotide sample barcode were introduced by template switching. Amplification of TCRalpha and TCRbeta cDNA involved two nested PCRs of 16 and 9 cycles, and each PCR was followed by bead purification. Before amplification, the cDNA was both treated with uracil DNA-glycosylase and purified with the QIAquick PCR purification kit. The second PCR was the step at which Illumina TruSeq-compatible adapters and sample-specific barcodes were added. Library quality and concentration were assessed using TapeStation and Qubit, and 5 to 6 ng of each library was pooled. Pooled libraries were sequenced on an Illumina HiSeq2500 single-index Rapid Run with 2 x 100 bp reads and custom sequencing primers. In the authors' own workflow: PCR and sequencing errors were corrected by UMI-based consensus assembly using MiGEC version 1.2.6. MiXCR version 2.1.1 handled V(D)J alignment, clonotype assembly and CDR3 extraction. To normalise gene usage, clonotype sharing and MAIT/NKT TCR abundance, the analysis used the top 1000, 10 000 and 20 000 clonotypes per sample. Diversity was computed as the inverse Simpson index with the vegan R package after downsampling to 27 000 UMIs. Paired Mann-Whitney U tests on discordant twin pairs were used, with Benjamini-Hochberg multiple-testing correction. Reprocessed by TCRdb, the reads give a single entry per CDR3 protein sequence, without DNA. The V and J calls come from TCRdb's annotation, not from the publication. The table kept for this sample lists a few hundred thousand distinct CDR3 sequences. The ten largest clones capture around 1.5% of the sample.

From each donor, a roughly 2.4 ml peripheral blood sample was collected into PAXgene tubes and kept at -80 degrees C. Total RNA was isolated from whole blood with the PAXgene blood miRNA kit on an automated QIAcube, without T cell sorting. Peripheral blood from monozygotic twin pairs, either concordant or discordant for inflammatory bowel disease, underwent deep TCRalpha and TCRbeta repertoire profiling that used unique molecular barcoding. Smoking habits were recorded for all twin pairs, and each individual was classified as a current, former or never smoker. Here is what the overall study found, with its caveats: Compared with healthy twins, IBD patients had fewer clonotypes in common with other individuals, a difference most pronounced in patients showing signs of disease activity. No single strong signal or clonotype linked to IBD turned up in the results, so the idea that one exists was not supported. Repertoire similarity did not differ between concordant and discordant twins, which could be due to limited statistical power. Different T cell subtypes could not be distinguished in the analysis. Differing immunosuppressive treatments among patients may have added background noise and inter-individual variability to the repertoires. TCRbeta repertoire diversity, by inverse Simpson index, was decreased in IBD patients compared with their healthy co-twins.

Based on the germline V gene (reference sequence), the CDR1 and CDR2 sequences are DFQATT and SNEGSKA. The CDR3 numbers 13 residues from cysteine through phenylalanine. No DNA sequence is on record. Sequencing used blood. The V gene is TRBV20-1 and the J gene is TRBJ2-4. The TCR was taken from a human donor with ulcerative colitis or Crohn's disease, or a healthy co-twin of an affected twin (not recorded which). CDR3 loop: CSATDLAKNIQYF.